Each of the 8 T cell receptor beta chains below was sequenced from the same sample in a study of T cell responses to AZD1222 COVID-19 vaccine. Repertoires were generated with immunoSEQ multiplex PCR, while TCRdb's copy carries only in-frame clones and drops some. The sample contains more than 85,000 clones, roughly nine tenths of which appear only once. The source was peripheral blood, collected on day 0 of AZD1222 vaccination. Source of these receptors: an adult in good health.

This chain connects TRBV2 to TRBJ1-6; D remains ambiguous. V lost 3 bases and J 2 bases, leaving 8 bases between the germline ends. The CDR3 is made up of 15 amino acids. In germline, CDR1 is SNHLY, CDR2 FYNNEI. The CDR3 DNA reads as TGTGCCAGCAGTGACGGGAGGGCCTATAATTCACCCCTCCACTTT. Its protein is CASSDGRAYNSPLHF.

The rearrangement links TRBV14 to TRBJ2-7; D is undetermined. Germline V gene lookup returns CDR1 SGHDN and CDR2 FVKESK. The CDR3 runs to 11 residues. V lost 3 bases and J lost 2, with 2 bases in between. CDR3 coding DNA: TGTGCCAGCAGCCATACCTACGAGCAGTACTTC. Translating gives CASSHTYEQYF.

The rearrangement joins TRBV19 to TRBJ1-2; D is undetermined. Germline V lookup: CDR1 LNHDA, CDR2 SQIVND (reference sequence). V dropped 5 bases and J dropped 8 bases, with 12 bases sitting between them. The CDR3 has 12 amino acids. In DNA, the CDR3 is TGTGCCAGTAGTGTGGGCGGGTCCGGCTACACCTTC. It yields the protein CASSVGGSGYTF.

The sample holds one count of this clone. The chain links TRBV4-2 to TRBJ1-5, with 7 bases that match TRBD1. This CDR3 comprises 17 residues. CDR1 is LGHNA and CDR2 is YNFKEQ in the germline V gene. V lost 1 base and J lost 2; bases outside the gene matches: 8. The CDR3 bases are TGTGCCAGCAGCCAAGGCATGACAGGGTTTGGCAATCAGCCCCAGCATTTT. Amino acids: CASSQGMTGFGNQPQHF.

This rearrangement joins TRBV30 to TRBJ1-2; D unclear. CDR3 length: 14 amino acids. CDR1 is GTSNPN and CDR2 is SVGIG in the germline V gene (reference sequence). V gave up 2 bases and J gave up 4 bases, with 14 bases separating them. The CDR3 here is CAWSFGELGYGYTF. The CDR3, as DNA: TGTGCCTGGAGTTTTGGGGAGTTGGGCTATGGCTACACCTTC. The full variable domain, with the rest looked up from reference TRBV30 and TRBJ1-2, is SQTIHQWPATLVQPVGSPLSLECTVEGTSNPNLYWYRQAAGRGLQLLFYSVGIGQISSEVPQNLSASRPQDRQFILSSKKLLLSDSGFYLCAWSFGELGYGYTFGSGTRLTVV.

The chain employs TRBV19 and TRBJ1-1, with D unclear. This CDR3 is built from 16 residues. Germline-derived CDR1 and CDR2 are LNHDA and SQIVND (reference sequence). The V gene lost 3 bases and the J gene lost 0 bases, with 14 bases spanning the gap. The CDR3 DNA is TGTGCCAGTAGTATCCCAAATACTGCCATGAACACTGAAGCTTTCTTT. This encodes CASSIPNTAMNTEAFF.

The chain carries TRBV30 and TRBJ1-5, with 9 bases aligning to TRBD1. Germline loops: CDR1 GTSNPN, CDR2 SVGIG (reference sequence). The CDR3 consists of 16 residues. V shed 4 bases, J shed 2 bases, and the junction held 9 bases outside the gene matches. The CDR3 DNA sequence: TGTGCCTGGACCGACGGGGACAGGGTGGGCAATCAGCCCCAGCATTTT. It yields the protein CAWTDGDRVGNQPQHF.

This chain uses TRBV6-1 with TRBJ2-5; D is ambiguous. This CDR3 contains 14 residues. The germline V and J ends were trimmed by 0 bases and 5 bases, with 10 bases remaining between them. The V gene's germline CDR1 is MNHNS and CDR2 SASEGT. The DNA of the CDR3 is TGTGCCAGCAGTGAAGCGAACTGGCGGGAGACCCAGTACTTC. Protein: CASSEANWRETQYF.